A single T cell receptor beta chain is shown here with its context. Per germline, CDR1 PRHDT and CDR2 FYEKMQ (reference sequence). Trimming shortened V by 5 bases and J by 5 bases, and 12 bases separated the two germline ends. The CDR3 loop spans 14 amino acids. The source of the sample is a study of blood T cell repertoires in COVID-19. Across the whole study: Samples of COVID-19 (acute and convalescent) were obtained from the United States, Italy and Spain. In each case, the material was cDNA or gDNA derived from T cells, B-cell-depleted T cells, or PBMCs.

Study processing details: Scientists estimated how many nucleated cells there were by amplifying reference gene primers. Profiling relied on immunoSEQ multiplex PCR, and the TCRdb table lists in-frame clones only, not all of them. That table is the source of V, J and clone size, and D and trimming were worked out from the DNA. The table shows approximately 290,000 clones, with 90% to 95% occurring only once. The chain has TRBV13 and TRBJ1-4; no firm D call. The specimen was peripheral blood. The sequence came from a woman younger than 45 with COVID-19, enrolled during active disease. This chain's CDR3 is CASSHTATNEKLFF. The DNA for the CDR3 is TGTGCCAGCAGCCACACCGCGACAAATGAAAAACTGTTTTTT.